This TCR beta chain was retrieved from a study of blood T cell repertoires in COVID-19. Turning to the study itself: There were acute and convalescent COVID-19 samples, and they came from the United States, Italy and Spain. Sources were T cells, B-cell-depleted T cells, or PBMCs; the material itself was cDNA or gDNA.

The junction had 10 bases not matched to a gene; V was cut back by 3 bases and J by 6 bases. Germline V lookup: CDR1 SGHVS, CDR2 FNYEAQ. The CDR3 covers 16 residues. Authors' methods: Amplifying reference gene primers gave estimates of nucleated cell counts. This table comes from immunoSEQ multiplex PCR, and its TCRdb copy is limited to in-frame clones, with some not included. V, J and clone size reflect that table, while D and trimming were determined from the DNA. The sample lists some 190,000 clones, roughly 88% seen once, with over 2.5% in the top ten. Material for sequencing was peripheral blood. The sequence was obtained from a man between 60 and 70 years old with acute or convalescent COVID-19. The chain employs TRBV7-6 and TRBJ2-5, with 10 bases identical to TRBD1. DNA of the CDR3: TGTGCCAGCAGCTTGGTCCGGGACAGGGGCAGGCAGACCCAGTACTTC. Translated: CASSLVRDRGRQTQYF.